These T cell receptor beta chains were read from a single sample in a study of T cell responses to AZD1222 COVID-19 vaccine. Some clones are missing from TCRdb's copy, which holds only in-frame ones; the method was immunoSEQ multiplex PCR. The data show nearly 110,000 clones, with 92% seen just once and roughly 8.7% held by the top ten. The sample in question was peripheral blood, obtained 28 days after the second AZD1222 dose. These receptors were obtained from an adult who received the AZD1222 COVID-19 vaccine. The CDR3 runs from the conserved cysteine through the conserved F or W. The D gene is left open where the match is weak. Some rows mark clone size as missing; the rest say once, few, many or name a class of expanded clone.

-	-	TRBV5-6	TRBJ2-7	CASSRAPGYEQYF	TGTGCCAGCAGCCGAGCCCCGGGCTACGAGCAGTACTTC
-	-	TRBV6-5	TRBJ1-3	CASVETTPAVNTIYF	TGTGCCAGCGTGGAAACTACACCCGCAGTAAACACCATATATTTT
-	-	TRBV10-3	TRBJ2-1	CAISPRWDNEQFF	TGTGCCATCAGTCCCCGCTGGGACAATGAGCAGTTCTTC
-	TRBD2	TRBV6-2/TRBV6-3	TRBJ2-7	CASSSGTSGRYEQYF	TGTGCCAGCAGTTCCGGGACTAGCGGGAGGTACGAGCAGTACTTC
-	TRBD1	TRBV19	TRBJ1-5	CASSWGQGNNQPQHF	TGTGCCAGTAGTTGGGGACAGGGAAACAATCAGCCCCAGCATTTT
once	TRBD1	TRBV4-1	TRBJ1-6	CASSQLEIQGNSPLHF	TGCGCCAGCAGCCAACTAGAGATACAGGGGAATTCACCCCTCCACTTT
-	-	TRBV7-9	TRBJ1-1	CASSYPDPEAFF	TGTGCCAGCAGCTACCCAGATCCTGAAGCTTTCTTT
-	-	TRBV12-3/TRBV12-4	TRBJ1-2	CASSLGDNYGYTF	TGTGCCAGCAGTTTAGGAGATAACTATGGCTACACCTTC
-	TRBD1	TRBV19	TRBJ2-4	CASSPHTGGALTKNIQYF	TGTGCCAGTAGTCCTCACACAGGGGGCGCCTTGACCAAAAACATTCAGTACTTC
-	-	TRBV11-3	TRBJ1-3	CASSLGRRVSSGNTIYF	TGTGCCAGCAGCTTAGGGAGAAGGGTTTCATCTGGAAACACCATATATTTT
-	-	TRBV18	TRBJ2-7	CASSPRPEGYEQYF	TGTGCCAGCTCCCCAAGACCCGAAGGCTACGAGCAGTACTTC
once	-	TRBV5-1	TRBJ2-2	CASNNILTTANTGELFF	TGCGCCAGCAACAACATATTAACGACAGCAAACACCGGGGAGCTGTTTTTT
-	-	TRBV19	TRBJ2-7	CASSGNSYEQYF	TGTGCCAGTAGCGGGAACTCCTACGAGCAGTACTTC
-	TRBD2	TRBV30	TRBJ2-1	CAWSEASGRPLYNEQFF	TGTGCCTGGAGTGAAGCTAGCGGGAGGCCTCTTTACAATGAGCAGTTCTTC
-	TRBD1	TRBV19	TRBJ2-1	CASSIWGQGSHEQFF	TGTGCCAGTAGTATCTGGGGACAGGGGTCCCATGAGCAGTTCTTC
-	TRBD1	TRBV18	TRBJ1-2	CASSQIGTGGEDGYTF	TGTGCCAGCTCACAAATTGGGACAGGGGGCGAGGATGGCTACACCTTC
-	-	TRBV6-5	TRBJ1-1	CASSAGAGTEAFF	TGTGCCAGCAGCGCGGGGGCTGGGACTGAAGCTTTCTTT
-	TRBD1	TRBV28	TRBJ1-1	CASSFSTGYVSTEAFF	TGTGCCAGCAGTTTCTCGACAGGGTATGTCAGCACTGAAGCTTTCTTT
-	-	TRBV6-5	TRBJ1-1	CASRRLSPEFEAFF	TGTGCCAGCAGGAGGTTGAGCCCAGAGTTTGAAGCTTTCTTT
-	TRBD1	TRBV19	TRBJ2-7	CASSIRDRVYEQYF	TGTGCCAGTAGTATCCGGGACAGGGTCTACGAGCAGTACTTC
-	TRBD1	TRBV6-6	TRBJ1-1	CASSHPRTGRVDTEAFF	TGTGCCAGCAGTCATCCGCGGACAGGGCGGGTCGACACTGAAGCTTTCTTT
-	TRBD1	TRBV7-2	TRBJ2-1	CASSHPFSNRGRNNEQFF	TGTGCCAGCAGCCATCCCTTCTCAAACAGGGGGCGGAACAATGAGCAGTTCTTC
-	TRBD1	TRBV24-1	TRBJ1-1	CATSSRTGGRTEAFF	TGTGCCACCAGTAGCCGGACAGGGGGCAGGACTGAAGCTTTCTTT
once	-	TRBV11-3	TRBJ2-1	CASSPPRGNLSSYNEQFF	TGTGCCAGCAGCCCCCCACGCGGGAACCTGAGCTCCTACAATGAGCAGTTCTTC
-	-	TRBV5-4	TRBJ2-3	CASSSGPSDTQYF	TGTGCCAGCAGCTCCGGGCCTTCGGATACGCAGTATTTT
-	TRBD1	TRBV6-6	TRBJ2-5	CASSYGQGVSQETQYF	TGTGCCAGCAGTTACGGACAGGGGGTCTCCCAAGAGACCCAGTACTTC
-	TRBD1	TRBV30	TRBJ2-7	CAWSPQGVGEQYF	TGTGCCTGGAGTCCACAGGGGGTCGGCGAGCAGTACTTC
-	-	TRBV2	TRBJ2-3	CASSPMGGGRTDTQYF	TGTGCCAGCAGCCCCATGGGGGGCGGGAGAACAGATACGCAGTATTTT
-	-	TRBV20-1	TRBJ2-2	CSASSGSQGGTGELFF	TGCAGTGCTAGTTCCGGGAGTCAGGGTGGGACCGGGGAGCTGTTTTTT
-	TRBD2	TRBV20-1	TRBJ2-1	CSASTSGLSYNEQFF	TGCAGTGCTAGTACTAGCGGCCTCTCCTACAATGAGCAGTTCTTC
-	-	TRBV6-5	TRBJ1-2	CASSYSAAGANYGYTF	TGTGCCAGCAGTTACTCAGCCGCGGGAGCTAACTATGGCTACACCTTC
-	TRBD1	TRBV6-4	TRBJ1-3	CASRPGQGYGTIYF	TGTGCCAGCAGGCCGGGACAGGGGTATGGCACCATATATTTT
-	-	TRBV18	TRBJ1-1	CASSQRETLQNTEAFF	TGTGCCAGCTCACAGCGGGAGACCCTACAGAACACTGAAGCTTTCTTT
-	TRBD1	TRBV6-5	TRBJ2-2	CASRDRANTGELFF	TGTGCCAGCAGGGACAGGGCGAACACCGGGGAGCTGTTTTTT
-	TRBD1	TRBV4-2	TRBJ1-4	CASSQDQGDEKLFF	TGTGCCAGCAGCCAAGATCAGGGGGATGAAAAACTGTTTTTT
-	-	TRBV5-1	TRBJ2-2	CASSAGYNTGELFF	TGCGCCAGCAGCGCTGGATATAACACCGGGGAGCTGTTTTTT
-	TRBD2	TRBV9	TRBJ2-2	CASSSRQSGGPGELFF	TGTGCCAGCAGCTCACGTCAATCGGGGGGTCCCGGGGAGCTGTTTTTT
-	-	TRBV27	TRBJ1-4	CASSPRAGDGEKLFF	TGTGCCAGCAGTCCCCGCGCAGGGGATGGAGAAAAACTGTTTTTT
-	TRBD1	TRBV30	TRBJ2-7	CAWSAHATGYDEQYF	TGTGCCTGGAGTGCTCATGCGACAGGGTACGACGAGCAGTACTTC
-	-	TRBV29-1	TRBJ1-1	CSVVGRAKTEAFF	TGCAGCGTTGTGGGGAGGGCAAAGACTGAAGCTTTCTTT
-	TRBD1	TRBV28	TRBJ1-3	CASSGRTGVSHTIYF	TGTGCCAGCAGCGGACGGACAGGGGTTTCGCACACCATATATTTT
once	-	TRBV18	TRBJ1-2	CASSLADNYGYTF	TGTGCCAGCTCACTGGCTGATAACTATGGCTACACCTTC
-	-	TRBV18	TRBJ1-2	CASSAPTGNYGYTF	TGTGCCAGCTCTGCGCCGACAGGAAATTATGGCTACACCTTC
-	-	TRBV6-6	TRBJ2-7	CASSHRGSGAPYEQYF	TGTGCCAGCAGTCACCGGGGCTCAGGGGCCCCCTACGAGCAGTACTTC
-	-	TRBV5-1	TRBJ1-1	CASSLDWNTEAFF	TGCGCCAGCAGCTTAGATTGGAACACTGAAGCTTTCTTT
-	-	TRBV9	TRBJ2-7	CASSQLQGEGEQYF	TGTGCCAGCAGCCAACTTCAGGGGGAGGGCGAGCAGTACTTC
once	TRBD1	TRBV24-1	TRBJ1-4	CATSDLFRGKTTNEKLFF	TGTGCCACCAGTGATTTGTTCAGGGGGAAAACAACTAATGAAAAACTGTTTTTT
few	-	TRBV6-1	TRBJ1-6	CASSEHEENSPLHF	TGTGCCAGCAGTGAACATGAGGAGAATTCACCCCTCCACTTT
-	-	TRBV30	TRBJ2-6	CACFSSGANVLTF	TGTGCCTGTTTTAGCTCTGGGGCCAACGTCCTGACTTTC
-	-	TRBV11-2	TRBJ1-5	CASSFGGMGNQPQHF	TGTGCCAGCAGCTTTGGAGGGATGGGCAATCAGCCCCAGCATTTT
-	-	TRBV19	TRBJ2-1	CASTSYNEQFF	TGTGCCAGTACCAGCTACAATGAGCAGTTCTTC
once	-	TRBV28	TRBJ1-2	CASSPTRQPGYTF	TGTGCCAGCAGTCCAACTCGACAGCCTGGCTACACCTTC
-	-	TRBV30	TRBJ1-5	CAWSVGRDQPQHF	TGTGCCTGGAGTGTAGGCAGGGATCAGCCCCAGCATTTT
-	-	TRBV3-1/TRBV3-2	TRBJ1-6	CASSQEGDNSPLHF	TGTGCCAGCAGCCAAGAAGGGGATAATTCACCCCTCCACTTT
-	-	TRBV4-1	TRBJ2-1	CASSQDPHMGHNEQFF	TGCGCCAGCAGCCAAGATCCGCACATGGGGCACAATGAGCAGTTCTTC
-	TRBD1	TRBV29-1	TRBJ1-2	CSALDRGNYGYTF	TGCAGCGCCTTGGACAGGGGGAACTATGGCTACACCTTC
-	-	TRBV7-6	TRBJ2-5	CASSLDGRDKETQYF	TGTGCCAGCAGCTTAGATGGCAGGGATAAAGAGACCCAGTACTTC